The clone carrying this T cell receptor (beta chain) occurred many times. Its specificity is unknown. Germline assignment: CDR1 MNHEY and CDR2 SVGEGT. This CDR3 region has 13 residues. V lost 8 bases to trimming and J lost 6 bases, with 14 bases between them. This entry is derived from a study of neurological immune-mediated disorders. At the level of the study: Relapsing-remitting disease was seen in about 90% of the roughly 35 multiple sclerosis patients, and secondary progressive disease was seen in 3.

TCRdb processed the 5' RACE reads anew with MiXCR; each CDR3 protein has one entry. The sample has approximately 70,000 distinct CDR3 sequences; about 5.1% are singletons. Broader study findings: TCR clonal expansion peaked in HTLV-1-associated myelopathy patients and was lowest in multiple sclerosis patients.

V gene TRBV6-2 or TRBV6-3 combines with J gene TRBJ1-5, with D tentatively TRBD1 (5 bases). This TCR was recovered from a woman between 65 and 79 years old with multiple sclerosis. Sample: PBMCs. Written as DNA, the CDR3 is TGTGCCAGCGGGACCCCCAGGGTTCAGCCCCAGCATTTT. Its translation is CASGTPRVQPQHF.